Listed below are T cell receptor beta chains from one sample, sequenced in a study of T-cell reconstitution after alpha-beta-depleted transplantation in children. From the PCR reads, TCRdb called clonotypes with MiXCR, one entry per CDR3 protein. This table holds around 400,000 distinct CDR3 sequences, over 20% found once. Specimen: PBMCs from the stem cell graft donor, collected from the stem cell graft. Every receptor here comes from a human donor who donated a stem cell graft to a child with acute myeloid leukemia. Both conserved end residues are part of each CDR3. The D gene is left open where the match is weak. Not every row has a clone size; where given, it reads once, few, many or a size class.

V	D	J	size	DNA	CDR3
TRBV6-2/TRBV6-3	NA	TRBJ2-2	many	TGTGCCAGCAGTTACTCGAGAACCGGGGAGCTGTTTTTT	CASSYSRTGELFF
TRBV29-1	TRBD2	TRBJ2-3	NA	TGCAGCGTTGAGGAAAGACGACTAGCGGGCGGAGATACGCAGTATTTT	CSVEERRLAGGDTQYF
TRBV28	NA	TRBJ2-1	NA	TGTGCCAGCAGACCCCTCAGGGGATCCTACAATGAGCAGTTCTTC	CASRPLRGSYNEQFF
TRBV5-1	NA	TRBJ2-1	NA	TGCGCCAGCAATCCCGACAGAGACAATGAGCAGTTCTTC	CASNPDRDNEQFF
TRBV21-1	NA	TRBJ2-2	few	TGTGCCAGCAGCGGACTAGCGGGAAGGGCCGGGGAGCTGTTTTTT	CASSGLAGRAGELFF
TRBV29-1	TRBD2	TRBJ2-3	once	TGCAGCGTTGACTTACTAGCGGGAGGAGGGGATACGCAGTATTTT	CSVDLLAGGGDTQYF
TRBV29-1	TRBD2	TRBJ2-2	NA	TGCAGCGCCAGGGCTAGCGGGCCTACCGGGGAGCTGTTTTTT	CSARASGPTGELFF
TRBV5-1	NA	TRBJ1-4	many	TGCGCCAGCAGCTTGGTGGCAGGAGCGGCTAATGAAAAACTGTTTTTT	CASSLVAGAANEKLFF
TRBV25-1	NA	TRBJ1-1	NA	TGTGCCAGCACCCCAAGGGGTGTCACTGAAGCTTTCTTT	CASTPRGVTEAFF
TRBV29-1	NA	TRBJ2-7	few	TGCAGCGCTGTTGGCGGTAGCTCCTACGAGCAGTACTTC	CSAVGGSSYEQYF
TRBV25-1	NA	TRBJ1-4	NA	TGTGCCAGCAGCAGAGGGGACCGAAGAAATGAAAAACTGTTTTTT	CASSRGDRRNEKLFF
TRBV7-9	TRBD2	TRBJ2-2	NA	TGTGCCAGCAGCCCGACTAGCGGGAGTGATGGTCGTTCTTTT	CASSPTSGSDGRSF
TRBV29-1	NA	TRBJ2-7	many	TGCAGCGTTGAAATCGGGAGTAAGAGCGAGCAGTACTTC	CSVEIGSKSEQYF
TRBV24-1	NA	TRBJ1-2	many	TGTGCCACCAGTGACAGTAACTATGGCTACACCTTC	CATSDSNYGYTF
TRBV20-1	NA	TRBJ1-1	many	TGCAGTGCCCCTACAGGGAACACTGAAGCTTTCTTT	CSAPTGNTEAFF
TRBV4-1	TRBD2	TRBJ2-1	NA	TGCGCCAGCAGCCAAGGGGGCGGGAGGAGAAATGAGCAGTTCTTC	CASSQGGGRRNEQFF
TRBV29-1	NA	TRBJ1-4	many	TGCAGCGTAGGACACGTACTCAATGAAAAACTGTTTTTT	CSVGHVLNEKLFF
TRBV4-1	NA	TRBJ2-1	many	TGCGCCAGCAGCCAAGTTTTGTTTAGCTACAATGAGCAGTTCTTC	CASSQVLFSYNEQFF
TRBV27	NA	TRBJ1-1	few	TGTGCCAGCAGTTTATTGGGTACAGAGGGGAACACTGAAGCTTTCTTT	CASSLLGTEGNTEAFF